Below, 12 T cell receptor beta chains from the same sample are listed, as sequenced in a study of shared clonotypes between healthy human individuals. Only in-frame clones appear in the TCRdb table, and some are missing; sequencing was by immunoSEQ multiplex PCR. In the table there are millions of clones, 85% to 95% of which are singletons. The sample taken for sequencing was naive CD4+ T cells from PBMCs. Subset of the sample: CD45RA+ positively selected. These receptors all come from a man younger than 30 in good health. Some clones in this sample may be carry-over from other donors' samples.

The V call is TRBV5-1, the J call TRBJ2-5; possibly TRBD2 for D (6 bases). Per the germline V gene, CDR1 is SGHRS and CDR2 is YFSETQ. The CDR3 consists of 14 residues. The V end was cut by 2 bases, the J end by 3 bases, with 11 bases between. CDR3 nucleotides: TGCGCCAGCAGCTTAGGAGGGGAGGAAGAGACCCAGTACTTC. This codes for CASSLGGEEETQYF.

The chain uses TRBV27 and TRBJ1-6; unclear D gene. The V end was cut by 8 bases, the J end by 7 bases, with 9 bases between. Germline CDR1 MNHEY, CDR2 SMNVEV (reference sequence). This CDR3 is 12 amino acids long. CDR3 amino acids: CASGVGNSPLHF. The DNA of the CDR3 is TGTGCCAGCGGGGTTGGGAATTCACCCCTCCACTTT.

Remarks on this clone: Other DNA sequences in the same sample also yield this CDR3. CDR3 bases: TGCGCCAGCAGCTTGGGAAGCCCCTCTGGAAACACCATATATTTT. This codes for CASSLGSPSGNTIYF. V and J are TRBV5-1 and TRBJ1-3; no definite D call. V was clipped by 0 bases and J by 0 bases, with 7 bases between them. Germline V gene data show CDR1 as SGHRS and CDR2 as YFSETQ. The CDR3 consists of 15 residues.

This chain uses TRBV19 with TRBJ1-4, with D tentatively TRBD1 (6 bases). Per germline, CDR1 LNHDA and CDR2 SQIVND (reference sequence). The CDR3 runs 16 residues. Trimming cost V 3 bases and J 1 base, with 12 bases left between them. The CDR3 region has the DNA TGTGCCAGTAGTATGGGCAGGGGAAGAACTAATGAAAAACTGTTTTTT. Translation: CASSMGRGRTNEKLFF.

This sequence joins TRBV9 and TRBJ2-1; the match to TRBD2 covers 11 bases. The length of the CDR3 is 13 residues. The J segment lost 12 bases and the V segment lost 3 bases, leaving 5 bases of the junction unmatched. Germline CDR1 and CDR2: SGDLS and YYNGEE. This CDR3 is CASSEGLAGGQFF. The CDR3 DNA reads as TGTGCCAGCAGCGAGGGGCTAGCGGGAGGGCAGTTCTTC. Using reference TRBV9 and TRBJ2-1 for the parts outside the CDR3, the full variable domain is DSGVTQTPKHLITATGQRVTLRCSPRSGDLSVYWYQQSLDQGLQFLIQYYNGEERAKGNILERFSAQQFPDLHSELNLSSLELGDSALYFCASSEGLAGGQFFGPGTRLTVL.

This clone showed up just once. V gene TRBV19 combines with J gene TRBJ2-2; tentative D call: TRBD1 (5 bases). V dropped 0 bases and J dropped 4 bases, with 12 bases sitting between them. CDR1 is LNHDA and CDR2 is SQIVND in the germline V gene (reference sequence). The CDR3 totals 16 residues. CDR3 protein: CASSIERGWGTGELFF. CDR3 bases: TGTGCCAGTAGTATAGAAAGGGGATGGGGCACCGGGGAGCTGTTTTTT.

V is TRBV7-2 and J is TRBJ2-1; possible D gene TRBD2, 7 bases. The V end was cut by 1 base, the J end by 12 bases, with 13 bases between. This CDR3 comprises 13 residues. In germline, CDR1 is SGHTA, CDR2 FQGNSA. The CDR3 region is CASSLETGRVQFF. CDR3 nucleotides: TGTGCCAGCAGCTTAGAAACAGGGAGGGTGCAGTTCTTC.

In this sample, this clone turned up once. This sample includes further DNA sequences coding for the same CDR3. Here the CDR3 reads CASSPGQGAVGTEAFF. The CDR3 DNA reads as TGTGCCAGCTCGCCGGGACAGGGGGCCGTGGGCACTGAAGCTTTCTTT. J is TRBJ1-1 and V is TRBV18; TRBD1 matches 12 bases. The V gene's germline CDR1 is KGHSH and CDR2 LQKENI. Unmatched junction bases numbered 9, after V lost 6 bases and J lost 4 bases. The CDR3 contains 16 residues.

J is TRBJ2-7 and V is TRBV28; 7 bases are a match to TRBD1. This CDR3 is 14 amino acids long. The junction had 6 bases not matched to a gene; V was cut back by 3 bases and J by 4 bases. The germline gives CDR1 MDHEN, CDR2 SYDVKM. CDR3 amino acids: CASSLTGQPYEQYF. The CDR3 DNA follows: TGTGCCAGCAGTTTGACGGGACAGCCTTACGAGCAGTACTTC. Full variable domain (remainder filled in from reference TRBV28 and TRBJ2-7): DVKVTQSSRYLVKRTGEKVFLECVQDMDHENMFWYRQDPGLGLRLIYFSYDVKMKEKGDIPEGYSVSREKKERFSLILESASTNQTSMYLCASSLTGQPYEQYFGPGTRLTVT.

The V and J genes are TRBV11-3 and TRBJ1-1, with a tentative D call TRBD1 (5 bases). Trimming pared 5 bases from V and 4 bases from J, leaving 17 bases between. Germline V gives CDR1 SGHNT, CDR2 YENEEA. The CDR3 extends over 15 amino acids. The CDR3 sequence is CASSPSSGYRTEAFF. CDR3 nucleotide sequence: TGTGCCAGCAGCCCCTCCTCAGGGTATCGCACTGAAGCTTTCTTT.

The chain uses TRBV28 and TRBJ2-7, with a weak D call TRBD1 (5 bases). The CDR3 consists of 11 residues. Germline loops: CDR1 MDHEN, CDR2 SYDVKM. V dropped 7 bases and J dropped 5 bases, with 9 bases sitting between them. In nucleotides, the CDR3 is TGTGCCAGCACCAGGGCCGACGAGCAGTACTTC. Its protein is CASTRADEQYF. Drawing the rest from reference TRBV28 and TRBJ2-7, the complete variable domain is DVKVTQSSRYLVKRTGEKVFLECVQDMDHENMFWYRQDPGLGLRLIYFSYDVKMKEKGDIPEGYSVSREKKERFSLILESASTNQTSMYLCASTRADEQYFGPGTRLTVT.

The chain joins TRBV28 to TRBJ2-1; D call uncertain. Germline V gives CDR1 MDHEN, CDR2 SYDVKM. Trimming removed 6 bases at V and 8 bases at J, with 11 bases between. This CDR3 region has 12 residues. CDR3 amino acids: CASRPLLDEQFF. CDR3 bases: TGTGCCAGCAGACCCTTATTGGATGAGCAGTTCTTC.